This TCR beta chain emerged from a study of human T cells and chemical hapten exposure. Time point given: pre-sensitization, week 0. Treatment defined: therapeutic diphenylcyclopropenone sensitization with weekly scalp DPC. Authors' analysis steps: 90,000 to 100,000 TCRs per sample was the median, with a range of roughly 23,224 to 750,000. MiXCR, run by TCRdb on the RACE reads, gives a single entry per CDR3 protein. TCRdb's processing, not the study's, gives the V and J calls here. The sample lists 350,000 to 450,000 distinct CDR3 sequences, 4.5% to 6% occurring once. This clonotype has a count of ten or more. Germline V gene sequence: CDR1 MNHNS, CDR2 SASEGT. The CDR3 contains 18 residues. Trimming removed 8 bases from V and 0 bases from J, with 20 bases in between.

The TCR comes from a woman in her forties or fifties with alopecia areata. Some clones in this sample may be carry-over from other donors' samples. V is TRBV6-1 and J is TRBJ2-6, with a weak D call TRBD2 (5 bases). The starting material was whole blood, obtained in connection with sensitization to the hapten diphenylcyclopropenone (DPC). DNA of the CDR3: TGTGCCAGCCGGGGTCCCGGTACCTTCTTCTCTGGGGCCAACGTCCTGACTTTC. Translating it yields CASRGPGTFFSGANVLTF.